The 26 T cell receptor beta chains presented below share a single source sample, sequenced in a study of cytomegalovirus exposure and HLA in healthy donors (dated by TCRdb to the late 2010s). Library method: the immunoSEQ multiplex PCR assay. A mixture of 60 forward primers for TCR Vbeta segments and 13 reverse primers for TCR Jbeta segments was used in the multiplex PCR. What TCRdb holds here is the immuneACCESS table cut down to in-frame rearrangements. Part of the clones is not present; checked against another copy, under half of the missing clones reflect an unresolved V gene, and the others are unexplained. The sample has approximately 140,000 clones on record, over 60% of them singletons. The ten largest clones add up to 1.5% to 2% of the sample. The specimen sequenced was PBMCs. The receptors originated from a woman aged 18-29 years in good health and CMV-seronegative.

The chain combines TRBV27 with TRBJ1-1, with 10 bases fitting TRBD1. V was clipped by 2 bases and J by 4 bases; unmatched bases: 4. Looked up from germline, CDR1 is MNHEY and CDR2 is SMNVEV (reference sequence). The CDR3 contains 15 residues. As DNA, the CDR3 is TGTGCCAGCAGTTTAGGGACAGGGGTGAGCACTGAAGCTTTCTTT. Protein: CASSLGTGVSTEAFF.

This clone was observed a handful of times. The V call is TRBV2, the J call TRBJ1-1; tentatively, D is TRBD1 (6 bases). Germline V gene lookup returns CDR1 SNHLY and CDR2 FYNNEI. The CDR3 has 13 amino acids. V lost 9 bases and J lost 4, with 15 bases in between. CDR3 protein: CASGSGERTEAFF. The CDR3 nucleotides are TGTGCCAGTGGATCAGGGGAGCGCACTGAAGCTTTCTTT.

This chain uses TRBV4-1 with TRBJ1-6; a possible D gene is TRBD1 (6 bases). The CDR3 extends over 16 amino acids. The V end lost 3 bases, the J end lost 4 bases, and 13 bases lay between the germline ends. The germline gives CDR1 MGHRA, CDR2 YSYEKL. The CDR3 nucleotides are TGCGCCAGCAGCCATACCGGGACATCGTATAATTCACCCCTCCACTTT. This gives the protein CASSHTGTSYNSPLHF.

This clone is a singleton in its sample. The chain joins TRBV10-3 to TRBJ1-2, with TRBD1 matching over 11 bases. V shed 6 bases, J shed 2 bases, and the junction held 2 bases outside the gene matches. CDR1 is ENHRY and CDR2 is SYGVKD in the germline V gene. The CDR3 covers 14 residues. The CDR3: CAIRGDRGNYGYTF. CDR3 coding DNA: TGTGCCATCAGGGGGGACAGGGGGAACTATGGCTACACCTTC.

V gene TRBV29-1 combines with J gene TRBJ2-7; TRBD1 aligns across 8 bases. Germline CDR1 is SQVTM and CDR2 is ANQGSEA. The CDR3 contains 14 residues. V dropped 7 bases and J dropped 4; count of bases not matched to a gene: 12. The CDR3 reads CSASQGQDSYEQYF. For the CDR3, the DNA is TGCAGCGCCTCACAGGGACAGGATAGTTACGAGCAGTACTTC.

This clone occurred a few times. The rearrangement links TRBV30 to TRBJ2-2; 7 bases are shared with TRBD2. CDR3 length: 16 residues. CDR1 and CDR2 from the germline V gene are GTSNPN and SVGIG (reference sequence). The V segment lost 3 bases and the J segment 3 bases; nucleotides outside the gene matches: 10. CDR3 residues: CAWRGGWGRDTGELFF. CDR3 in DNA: TGTGCCTGGAGGGGGGGGTGGGGGAGGGACACCGGGGAGCTGTTTTTT.

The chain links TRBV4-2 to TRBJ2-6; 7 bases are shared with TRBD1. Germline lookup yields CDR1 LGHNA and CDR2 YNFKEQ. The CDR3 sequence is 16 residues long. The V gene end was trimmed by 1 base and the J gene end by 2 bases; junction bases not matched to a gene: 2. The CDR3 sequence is CASSQGTGTGANVLTF. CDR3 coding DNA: TGTGCCAGCAGCCAAGGGACAGGTACTGGGGCCAACGTCCTGACTTTC.

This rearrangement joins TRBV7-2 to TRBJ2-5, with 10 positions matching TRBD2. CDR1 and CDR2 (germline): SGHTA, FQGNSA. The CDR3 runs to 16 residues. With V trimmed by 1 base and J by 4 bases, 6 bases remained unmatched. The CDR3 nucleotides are TGTGCCAGCAGCTTAGACGGGCTAGCGGGAGTAGAGACCCAGTACTTC. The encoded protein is CASSLDGLAGVETQYF.

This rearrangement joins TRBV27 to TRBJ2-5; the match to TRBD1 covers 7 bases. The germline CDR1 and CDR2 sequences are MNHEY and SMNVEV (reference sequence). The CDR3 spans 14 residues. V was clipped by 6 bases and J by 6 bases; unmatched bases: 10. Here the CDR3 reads CASRDRDSLKTQYF. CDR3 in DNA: TGTGCCAGCAGGGACCGGGACAGCCTAAAGACCCAGTACTTC.

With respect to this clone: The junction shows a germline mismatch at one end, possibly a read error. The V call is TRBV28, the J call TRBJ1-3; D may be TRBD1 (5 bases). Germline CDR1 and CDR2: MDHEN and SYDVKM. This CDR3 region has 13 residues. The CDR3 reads CASSLLPGQGLNF. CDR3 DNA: TGTGCCAGCAGTCTCCTCCCGGGGCAGGGACTCAATTTT.

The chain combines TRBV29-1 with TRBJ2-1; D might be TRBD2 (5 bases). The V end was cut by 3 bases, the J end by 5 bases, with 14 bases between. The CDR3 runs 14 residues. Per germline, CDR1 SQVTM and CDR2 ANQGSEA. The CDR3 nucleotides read TGCAGCGTTGATGAAGAGGGCACAAACAATGAGCAGTTCTTC. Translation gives CSVDEEGTNNEQFF.

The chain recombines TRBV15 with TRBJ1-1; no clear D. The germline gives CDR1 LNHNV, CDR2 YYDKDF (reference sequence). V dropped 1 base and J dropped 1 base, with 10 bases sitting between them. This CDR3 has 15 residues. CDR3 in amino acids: CATSRGSTENTEAFF. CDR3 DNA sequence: TGTGCCACCAGCAGAGGGTCAACAGAGAACACTGAAGCTTTCTTT. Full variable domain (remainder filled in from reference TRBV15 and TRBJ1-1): DAMVIQNPRYQVTQFGKPVTLSCSQTLNHNVMYWYQQKSSQAPKLLFHYYDKDFNNEADTPDNFQSRRPNTSFCFLDIRSPGLGDTAMYLCATSRGSTENTEAFFGQGTRLTVV.

CDR3 protein: CATSSGTPGTQYF. The CDR3 nucleotides read TGTGCCACCAGCAGTGGGACACCCGGTACGCAGTATTTT. The V and J genes are TRBV15 and TRBJ2-3; possibly TRBD1 for D (6 bases). CDR3 size: 13 residues. The V and J ends lost 3 bases and 8 bases respectively, with 12 bases between them. Germline V gene data show CDR1 as LNHNV and CDR2 as YYDKDF (reference sequence).

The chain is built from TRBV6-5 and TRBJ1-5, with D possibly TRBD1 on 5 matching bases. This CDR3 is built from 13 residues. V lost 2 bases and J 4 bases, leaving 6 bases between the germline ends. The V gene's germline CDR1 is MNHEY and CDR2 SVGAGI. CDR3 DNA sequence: TGTGCCAGCAGTTACAGGGGAAATCAGCCCCAGCATTTT. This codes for CASSYRGNQPQHF.

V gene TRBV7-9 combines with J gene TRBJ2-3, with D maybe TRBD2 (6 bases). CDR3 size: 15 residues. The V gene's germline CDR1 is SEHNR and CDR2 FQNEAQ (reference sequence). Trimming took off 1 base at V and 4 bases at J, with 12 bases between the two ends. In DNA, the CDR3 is TGTGCCAGCAGCTTAGATGTTTCGGGAGCAGATACGCAGTATTTT. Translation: CASSLDVSGADTQYF. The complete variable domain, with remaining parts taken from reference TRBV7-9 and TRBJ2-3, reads DTGVSQNPRHKITKRGQNVTFRCDPISEHNRLYWYRQTLGQGPEFLTYFQNEAQLEKSRLLSDRFSAERPKGSFSTLEIQRTEQGDSAMYLCASSLDVSGADTQYFGPGTRLTVL.

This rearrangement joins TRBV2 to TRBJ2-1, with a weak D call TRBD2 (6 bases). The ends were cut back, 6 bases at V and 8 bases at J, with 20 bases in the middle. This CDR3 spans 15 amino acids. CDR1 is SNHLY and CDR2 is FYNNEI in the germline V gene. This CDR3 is CASREQRQSGDEQFF. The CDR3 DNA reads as TGTGCCAGCAGGGAGCAGCGGCAATCGGGGGATGAGCAGTTCTTC.

CDR3 residues: CASSPGTGLDNEQFF. CDR3 DNA sequence: TGTGCCAGCTCGCCTGGGACGGGACTAGACAATGAGCAGTTCTTC. This chain connects TRBV18 to TRBJ2-1; 8 bases match TRBD2. The length of the CDR3 is 15 residues. Germline trimming cut 6 bases from V and 5 bases from J; bases unmatched to any gene: 9. Germline CDR1 reads KGHSH; CDR2 reads LQKENI.

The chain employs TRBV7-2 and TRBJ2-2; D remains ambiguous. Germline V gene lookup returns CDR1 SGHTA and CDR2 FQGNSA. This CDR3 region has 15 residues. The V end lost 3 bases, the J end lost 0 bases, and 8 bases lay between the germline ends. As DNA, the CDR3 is TGTGCCAGCAGCTTTCAATACACGAACACCGGGGAGCTGTTTTTT. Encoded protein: CASSFQYTNTGELFF.

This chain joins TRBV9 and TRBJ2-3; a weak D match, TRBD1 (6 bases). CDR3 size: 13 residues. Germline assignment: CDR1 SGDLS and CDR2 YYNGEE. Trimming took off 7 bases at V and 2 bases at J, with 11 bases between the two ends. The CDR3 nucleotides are TGTGCCAGCCGGGACACCTACACAGATACGCAGTATTTT. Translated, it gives CASRDTYTDTQYF.

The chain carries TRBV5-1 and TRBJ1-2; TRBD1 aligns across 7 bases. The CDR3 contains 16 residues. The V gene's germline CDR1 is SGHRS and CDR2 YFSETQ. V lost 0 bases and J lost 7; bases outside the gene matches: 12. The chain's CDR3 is CASSLAGYPDRVGYTF. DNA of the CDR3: TGCGCCAGCAGCTTGGCCGGGTACCCAGACAGGGTTGGCTACACCTTC.

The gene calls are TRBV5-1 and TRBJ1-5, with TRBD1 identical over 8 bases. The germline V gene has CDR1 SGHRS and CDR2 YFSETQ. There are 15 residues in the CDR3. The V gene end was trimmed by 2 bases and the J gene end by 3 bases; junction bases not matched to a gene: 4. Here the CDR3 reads CASSLQGDPNQPQHF. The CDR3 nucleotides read TGCGCCAGCAGCTTACAGGGGGATCCCAATCAGCCCCAGCATTTT.

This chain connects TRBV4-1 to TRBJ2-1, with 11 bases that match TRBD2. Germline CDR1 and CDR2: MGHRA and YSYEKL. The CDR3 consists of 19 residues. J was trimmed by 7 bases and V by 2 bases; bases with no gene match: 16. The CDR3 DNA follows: TGCGCCAGCAGCCAAAGGGGAACTAGCGGGGGAACTCTATCTAATGAGCAGTTCTTC. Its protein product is CASSQRGTSGGTLSNEQFF.

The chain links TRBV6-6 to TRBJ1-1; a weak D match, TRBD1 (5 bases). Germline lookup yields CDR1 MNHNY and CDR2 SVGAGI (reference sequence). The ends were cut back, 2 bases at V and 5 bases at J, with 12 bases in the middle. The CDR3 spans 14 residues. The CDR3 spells CASSYLGEGTEAFF. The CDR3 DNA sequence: TGTGCCAGCAGTTACCTAGGGGAAGGGACTGAAGCTTTCTTT.

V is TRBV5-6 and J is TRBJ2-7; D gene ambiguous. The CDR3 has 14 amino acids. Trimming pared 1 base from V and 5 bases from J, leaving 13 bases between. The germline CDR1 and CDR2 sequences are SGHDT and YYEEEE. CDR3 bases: TGTGCCAGCAGCTTGTTCAATCTTGCGGACGAGCAGTACTTC. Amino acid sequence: CASSLFNLADEQYF.

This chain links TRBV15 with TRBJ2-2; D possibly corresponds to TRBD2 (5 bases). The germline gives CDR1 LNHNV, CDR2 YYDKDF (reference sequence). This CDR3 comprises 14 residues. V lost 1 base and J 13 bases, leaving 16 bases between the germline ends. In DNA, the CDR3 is TGTGCCACCAGCAGAGGAGGAACCTCCCGGGGGCTGTTTTTT. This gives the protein CATSRGGTSRGLFF.

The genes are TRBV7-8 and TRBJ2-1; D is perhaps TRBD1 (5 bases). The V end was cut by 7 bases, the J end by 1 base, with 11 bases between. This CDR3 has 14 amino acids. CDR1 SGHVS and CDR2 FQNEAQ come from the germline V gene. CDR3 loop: CASNSQGSYNEQFF. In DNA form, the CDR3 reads TGTGCCAGCAATTCCCAGGGATCCTACAATGAGCAGTTCTTC.